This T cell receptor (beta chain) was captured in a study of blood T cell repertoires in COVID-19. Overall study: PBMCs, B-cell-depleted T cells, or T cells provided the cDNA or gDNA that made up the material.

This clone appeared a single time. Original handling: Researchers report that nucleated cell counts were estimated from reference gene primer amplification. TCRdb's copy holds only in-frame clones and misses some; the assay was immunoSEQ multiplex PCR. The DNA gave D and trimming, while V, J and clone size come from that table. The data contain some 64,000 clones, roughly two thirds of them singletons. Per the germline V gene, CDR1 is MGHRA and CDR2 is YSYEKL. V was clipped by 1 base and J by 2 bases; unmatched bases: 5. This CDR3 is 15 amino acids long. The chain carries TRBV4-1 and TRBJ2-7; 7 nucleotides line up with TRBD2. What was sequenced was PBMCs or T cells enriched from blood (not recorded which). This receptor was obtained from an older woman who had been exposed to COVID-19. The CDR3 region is CASSQGERDAYEQYF. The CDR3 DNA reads TGCGCCAGCAGCCAAGGCGAGCGGGACGCCTACGAGCAGTACTTC.